The next 30 T cell receptor beta chains were all read from a single sample in a study of cytomegalovirus exposure and HLA in healthy donors. PCR involved 60 Vbeta and 13 Jbeta primers. TCRdb's table, derived via immunoSEQ multiplex PCR, lists solely in-frame clones and lacks some. The sample comprises 130,000 or so clones, less than 75% of which are singletons, and 2.1% rests with the top ten. Specimen: PBMCs. The receptors originated from a woman between 35 and 50 years old in good health and CMV-seropositive.

V usage is TRBV30 and J usage is TRBJ1-6; the D gene is possibly TRBD1 (6 bases). Germline assignment: CDR1 GTSNPN and CDR2 SVGIG (reference sequence). The CDR3 contains 17 residues. Trimming took 1 base from V and 7 from J, leaving 20 bases between them. CDR3 in amino acids: CAWSGGTRSFYNSPLHF. DNA for the CDR3: TGTGCCTGGAGTGGTGGGACACGTTCCTTTTACAATTCACCCCTCCACTTT.

The DNA for the CDR3 is TGTGCCAGCAGCTTCGAAGGGAGGGGGGTGCAGCCCCAGCATTTT. It is translated as CASSFEGRGVQPQHF. The chain uses TRBV7-2 and TRBJ1-5; tentatively, D is TRBD1 (6 bases). This CDR3 has 15 amino acids. Looked up from germline, CDR1 is SGHTA and CDR2 is FQGNSA. V was pared by 3 bases and J by 7 bases, with 16 bases between.

The J gene is TRBJ1-3, the V gene TRBV2; TRBD1 aligns across 7 bases. From germline, CDR1 is SNHLY and CDR2 FYNNEI. CDR3 length equals 14 residues. V was pared by 5 bases and J by 1 base, with 2 bases of the junction left unmatched. This CDR3 is CASSTTGSGNTIYF. Here the CDR3 DNA reads TGTGCCAGCAGTACGACAGGGTCTGGAAACACCATATATTTT.

The chain has TRBV18 and TRBJ2-2; D is possibly TRBD2 (5 bases). CDR1 is KGHSH, CDR2 LQKENI, per germline. V shed 1 base and J shed 7 bases, with 7 bases lying between them. The CDR3 sequence is 13 residues long. The CDR3 DNA follows: TGTGCCAGCTCACCACACGGGGACGGGGAGCTGTTTTTT. Protein sequence: CASSPHGDGELFF.

The gene calls are TRBV6-5 and TRBJ1-6; tentatively, D is TRBD1 (5 bases). V lost 2 bases, J lost 8 bases, and 10 bases lay in between. This CDR3 has 14 residues. CDR1 and CDR2 (germline): MNHEY, SVGAGI. The CDR3 coding sequence is TGTGCCAGCAGTTACGGCAGGGCGGATTCACCCCTCCACTTT. It is translated as CASSYGRADSPLHF.

The genes are TRBV2 and TRBJ1-2; D possibly corresponds to TRBD1 (6 bases). The CDR3 loop spans 14 amino acids. Germline V gives CDR1 SNHLY, CDR2 FYNNEI. V was cut by 1 base and J by 6 bases, with 12 bases left in between. Written as DNA, the CDR3 is TGTGCCAGCAGTGAAGATGCCACAGGGAATGGCTACACCTTC. Protein product: CASSEDATGNGYTF.

The count of this clone is one. Within the sample, other DNA sequences also encode this same CDR3. The V call is TRBV7-3, the J call TRBJ2-1, with 11 bases lining up with TRBD2. The CDR3 has 14 residues. V shed 5 bases and J 5 bases; nucleotides not matched to a gene: 2. CDR1 is SGHTA, CDR2 FQGTGA, per germline. The CDR3: CASSLAGGNNEQFF. CDR3 bases: TGTGCCAGCAGCCTAGCGGGAGGTAACAATGAGCAGTTCTTC.

This chain uses TRBV7-2 with TRBJ2-1; 9 bases fit TRBD2. CDR1 SGHTA and CDR2 FQGNSA come from the germline V gene. V trimming: 4 bases; J trimming: 2 bases; junction bases outside the gene matches: 3. The CDR3 covers 15 residues. CDR3 sequence: CASSSRLAAYNEQFF. The DNA for the CDR3 is TGTGCCAGCAGCTCTCGACTAGCGGCCTACAATGAGCAGTTCTTC.

The chain combines TRBV6-1 with TRBJ1-2; D is unclear. The CDR3 is 13 amino acids. V dropped 4 bases and J dropped 7 bases, with 13 bases sitting between them. Per germline, CDR1 MNHNS and CDR2 SASEGT. CDR3 in amino acids: CASSAGKGGGYTF. DNA of the CDR3: TGTGCCAGCAGTGCGGGGAAAGGCGGTGGCTACACCTTC.

CDR3 sequence: CASSLAGSSYNEQFF. The DNA for the CDR3 is TGCGCCAGCAGTCTAGCTGGGAGCTCCTACAATGAGCAGTTCTTC. The rearrangement joins TRBV4-3 to TRBJ2-1; possibly TRBD2 for D (5 bases). V was pared by 6 bases and J by 0 bases, with 12 bases between. The CDR3 is 15 residues long. The germline V gene encodes CDR1 LGHNA and CDR2 YSLEER.

The chain employs TRBV5-1 and TRBJ2-5; the match to TRBD1 covers 8 bases. CDR3 length equals 15 residues. With 3 bases clipped from V and 4 bases from J, the junction kept 8 bases outside the gene matches. Germline CDR1 and CDR2: SGHRS and YFSETQ. CDR3 nucleotides: TGCGCCAGCAGCTGGTATGGGACAGGCGGAGAGACCCAGTACTTC. Residues: CASSWYGTGGETQYF.

The chain links TRBV7-2 to TRBJ1-2; no clear D. This CDR3 comprises 15 residues. The germline V and J ends were trimmed by 2 bases and 2 bases, with 12 bases remaining between them. The germline V gene has CDR1 SGHTA and CDR2 FQGNSA. CDR3 in DNA: TGTGCCAGCAGCTTAAGTCGGGGAGGGAACTATGGCTACACCTTC. Translated: CASSLSRGGNYGYTF. The full variable domain, with the rest looked up from reference TRBV7-2 and TRBJ1-2, is GAGVSQSPSNKVTEKGKDVELRCDPISGHTALYWYRQSLGQGLEFLIYFQGNSAPDKSGLPSDRFSAERTGGSVSTLTIQRTQQEDSAVYLCASSLSRGGNYGYTFGSGTRLTVV.

V and J are TRBV27 and TRBJ1-6; TRBD1 matches at 7 bases. Looked up from germline, CDR1 is MNHEY and CDR2 is SMNVEV (reference sequence). With V trimmed by 6 bases and J by 5 bases, 10 bases remained unmatched. The CDR3 is 16 amino acids. The CDR3 loop reads CASRPKPGQHNSPLHF. The CDR3 region has the DNA TGTGCCAGCAGACCAAAACCGGGACAGCATAATTCACCCCTCCACTTT.

CDR3 sequence (DNA): TGTGCCAGTAGTCCACTAGCTGCTGGAAACACCATATATTTT. This encodes CASSPLAAGNTIYF. The rearrangement joins TRBV19 to TRBJ1-3; D is unresolved. The V end lost 5 bases, the J end lost 2 bases, and 10 bases lay between the germline ends. The CDR3 consists of 14 residues. CDR1 is LNHDA and CDR2 is SQIVND in the germline V gene (reference sequence).

V and J are TRBV7-2 and TRBJ1-2; D not resolved. Germline V lookup: CDR1 SGHTA, CDR2 FQGNSA. CDR3 size: 13 residues. V lost 4 bases and J lost 5, with 11 bases in between. CDR3 in amino acids: CASSSGSIYGYTF. The CDR3 coding sequence is TGTGCCAGCAGCTCCGGGTCTATATATGGCTACACCTTC.

V usage is TRBV5-1 and J usage is TRBJ1-1; D uncertain. V was shortened by 0 bases and J by 6 bases, with 15 bases between the two germline ends. The CDR3 covers 15 residues. CDR1 and CDR2 from the germline V gene are SGHRS and YFSETQ. The CDR3 coding sequence is TGCGCCAGCAGCTTGGAATCGGGGAAGAGGGCTGAAGCTTTCTTT. Protein sequence: CASSLESGKRAEAFF. Filled out from reference TRBV5-1 and TRBJ1-1, the complete variable domain reads KAGVTQTPRYLIKTRGQQVTLSCSPISGHRSVSWYQQTPGQGLQFLFEYFSETQRNKGNFPGRFSGRQFSNSRSEMNVSTLELGDSALYLCASSLESGKRAEAFFGQGTRLTVV.

The CDR3 DNA reads as TGTGCCAGCAGTTACGATGGACTAGCGGGAGCTAGAGATACGCAGTATTTT. Residues: CASSYDGLAGARDTQYF. The gene calls are TRBV11-3 and TRBJ2-3; 13 nucleotides line up with TRBD2. There are 17 residues in the CDR3. Germline V CDR1 and CDR2: SGHNT, YENEEA. Trimming cost V 6 bases and J 5 bases; bases outside gene matches: 11.

This clone has more than one count but fewer than ten. The rearrangement uses TRBV4-2 and TRBJ2-7, with TRBD1 matching 7 bases. Germline lookup yields CDR1 LGHNA and CDR2 YNFKEQ. There are 15 residues in the CDR3. V shed 1 base, J shed 1 base, and the junction held 4 bases outside the gene matches. CDR3 sequence: CASSQGLGQSYEQYF. The CDR3 DNA is TGTGCCAGCAGCCAAGGGCTGGGACAGTCCTACGAGCAGTACTTC.

The V gene is TRBV5-1, the J gene TRBJ1-4; TRBD1 matches 7 bases. The CDR3 loop spans 18 amino acids. The germline CDR1 and CDR2 sequences are SGHRS and YFSETQ. The V and J ends lost 3 bases and 0 bases, in that order; junction bases with no gene match: 11. CDR3 protein: CASSWVGGRTTTNEKLFF. As DNA, the CDR3 is TGCGCCAGCAGCTGGGTAGGGGGCAGAACCACAACTAATGAAAAACTGTTTTTT.

The table lists this clone with a few counts. The chain is built from TRBV19 and TRBJ1-4; D is undetermined. The CDR3 consists of 17 residues. The V end lost 4 bases, the J end lost 7 bases, and 22 bases lay between the germline ends. Germline V lookup: CDR1 LNHDA, CDR2 SQIVND (reference sequence). In DNA, the CDR3 is TGTGCCAGTAGTAACGGGCCAGATATAGAGGGCGGTGAAAAACTGTTTTTT. Translating it yields CASSNGPDIEGGEKLFF.

This clone came up a few times. This rearrangement joins TRBV4-3 to TRBJ1-4; D unresolved. The germline CDR1 and CDR2 sequences are LGHNA and YSLEER. Trimming stripped 3 bases from V and 0 bases from J, with 11 bases between. This CDR3 region has 16 residues. The CDR3 sequence: CASSQGDRATNEKLFF. Here the CDR3 DNA reads TGCGCCAGCAGCCAGGGCGACCGTGCAACTAATGAAAAACTGTTTTTT.

The V call is TRBV5-4, the J call TRBJ2-3; a weak D match, TRBD2 (6 bases). Germline values: CDR1 SGHNT, CDR2 YYREEE (reference sequence). The CDR3 extends over 16 amino acids. V lost 4 bases and J lost 4, with 19 bases in between. The CDR3 DNA is TGTGCCAGCAGCCAAGATCTGGCGGGATCCGCAGATACGCAGTATTTT. It yields the protein CASSQDLAGSADTQYF.

The chain couples TRBV13 to TRBJ2-3, with 11 bases fitting TRBD1. This CDR3 is 17 amino acids long. CDR1 and CDR2 from the germline V gene are PRHDT and FYEKMQ (reference sequence). V gave up 3 bases and J gave up 4 bases; unmatched junction bases: 9. CDR3: CASSFPGTGGLADTQYF. DNA for the CDR3: TGTGCCAGCAGCTTTCCCGGGACAGGGGGGTTGGCAGATACGCAGTATTTT.

The chain employs TRBV6-5 and TRBJ1-2, with 7 bases lining up with TRBD1. The CDR3 spans 15 residues. Per the germline V gene, CDR1 is MNHEY and CDR2 is SVGAGI. J was trimmed by 4 bases and V by 5 bases; bases with no gene match: 10. The CDR3 DNA reads TGTGCCAGCAGTACCGCCCAACAGGGGCCCTATGGCTACACCTTC. Translation gives CASSTAQQGPYGYTF.

The chain carries TRBV18 and TRBJ2-3; D is unclear. Germline CDR1 and CDR2: KGHSH and LQKENI. V gave up 6 bases and J gave up 2 bases, with 9 bases separating them. The CDR3 is 13 amino acids. The CDR3 DNA sequence: TGTGCCAGCTCCCAGACTCCCACAGATACGCAGTATTTT. This codes for CASSQTPTDTQYF.

This clone appeared a few times. The CDR3 DNA sequence: TGTGCCAGCAGCTTGACTAGCGGGGGGTACAATGAGCAGTTCTTC. As protein: CASSLTSGGYNEQFF. The chain uses TRBV5-4 and TRBJ2-1; 12 bases align to TRBD2. Germline V gene lookup returns CDR1 SGHNT and CDR2 YYREEE (reference sequence). Trimming took 1 base from V and 4 from J; bases not matched to a gene: 0. This CDR3 has 15 residues.

This clone was counted only a few times. J is TRBJ1-5 and V is TRBV4-1; tentatively, D is TRBD1 (6 bases). In germline, CDR1 is MGHRA, CDR2 YSYEKL. The CDR3 has 16 residues. V was clipped by 1 base and J by 6 bases, with 16 bases between them. The CDR3 region is CASSQVGQGNRQPQHF. In nucleotides, the CDR3 is TGCGCCAGCAGCCAAGTAGGGCAGGGGAACCGTCAGCCCCAGCATTTT.

This clone was counted a single time. The chain has TRBV6-1 and TRBJ2-7, with a possible D match to TRBD1 (5 bases). Trimming removed 8 bases from V and 0 bases from J, with 14 bases in between. The germline CDR1 and CDR2 sequences are MNHNS and SASEGT. The CDR3 is 14 residues long. This CDR3 is CASGVADSSYEQYF. The CDR3 DNA is TGTGCCAGCGGAGTTGCAGACAGCTCCTACGAGCAGTACTTC.

The chain employs TRBV29-1 and TRBJ1-1; 11 bases are shared with TRBD1. In germline, CDR1 is SQVTM, CDR2 ANQGSEA. Trimming at V came to 6 bases and at J to 4 bases, leaving 1 base not matched to a gene. The length of the CDR3 is 12 residues. The CDR3 nucleotides are TGCAGCGTGGACAGGGGGCCCACTGAAGCTTTCTTT. It codes for CSVDRGPTEAFF.

This clone was detected once. V and J are TRBV6-1 and TRBJ2-3; 11 nucleotides align to TRBD2. The V segment lost 4 bases and the J segment 0 bases; nucleotides outside the gene matches: 9. The CDR3 spans 18 residues. Germline lookup yields CDR1 MNHNS and CDR2 SASEGT. CDR3 bases: TGTGCCAGCAGTGTCGGAGAAATAGCGGGGGGGAGCACAGATACGCAGTATTTT. Its protein is CASSVGEIAGGSTDTQYF.